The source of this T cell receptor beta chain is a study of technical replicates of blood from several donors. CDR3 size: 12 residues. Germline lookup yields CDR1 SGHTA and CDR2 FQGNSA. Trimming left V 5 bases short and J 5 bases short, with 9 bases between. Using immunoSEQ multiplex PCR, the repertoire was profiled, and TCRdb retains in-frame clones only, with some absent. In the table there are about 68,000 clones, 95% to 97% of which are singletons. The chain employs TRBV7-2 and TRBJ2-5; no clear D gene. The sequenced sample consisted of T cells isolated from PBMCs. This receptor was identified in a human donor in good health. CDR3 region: CASSVPLETQYF. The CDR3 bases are TGTGCCAGCAGCGTCCCTCTGGAGACCCAGTACTTC.